Listed here are 8 T cell receptor beta chains from one sample, sequenced in a study of cytomegalovirus exposure and HLA in healthy donors. Primers included in the PCR were 60 Vbeta and 13 Jbeta primers. Here immunoSEQ multiplex PCR was the method, and the copy in TCRdb shows in-frame clones only, minus some. The sample has roughly 200,000 clones, around 80% seen once. What was sequenced was PBMCs. The receptors here all came from an older woman in good health and CMV-seropositive.

The chain uses TRBV9 and TRBJ1-4, with D unclear. This CDR3 has 13 residues. V dropped 5 bases and J dropped 5 bases, with 10 bases sitting between them. Germline V CDR1 and CDR2: SGDLS, YYNGEE. The CDR3 sequence: CASSKGGNEKLFF. The CDR3 DNA sequence: TGTGCCAGCAGTAAGGGAGGGAATGAAAAACTGTTTTTT.

As DNA, the CDR3 is TGCGCCAGCAGTAGACAGGGCCCCAATGAAAAACTGTTTTTT. Translating gives CASSRQGPNEKLFF. The chain is built from TRBV5-1 and TRBJ1-4, with TRBD1 matching over 7 bases. Germline CDR1 SGHRS, CDR2 YFSETQ. Unmatched junction bases numbered 6, after V lost 5 bases and J lost 5 bases. The CDR3 loop spans 14 amino acids. Full variable domain (rest looked up from reference TRBV5-1 and TRBJ1-4): KAGVTQTPRYLIKTRGQQVTLSCSPISGHRSVSWYQQTPGQGLQFLFEYFSETQRNKGNFPGRFSGRQFSNSRSEMNVSTLELGDSALYLCASSRQGPNEKLFFGSGTQLSVL.

This chain uses TRBV29-1 with TRBJ2-7, with a possible D match to TRBD2 (7 bases). Germline-derived CDR1 and CDR2 are SQVTM and ANQGSEA. The CDR3 contains 15 residues. The V end was cut by 1 base, the J end by 3 bases, with 16 bases between. The CDR3 DNA is TGCAGCGTTGAAGGGTTCGGCGGGGGCTACTACGAGCAGTACTTC. It is translated as CSVEGFGGGYYEQYF.

The chain uses TRBV6-5 and TRBJ2-4, with 9 bases matching TRBD2. The CDR3 is 16 residues long. The germline CDR1 and CDR2 sequences are MNHEY and SVGAGI. After removal of 0 bases from V and 4 bases from J, the junction contained 4 bases not matched to a gene. The CDR3 sequence is CASSYSVAGGKNIQYF. CDR3 in DNA: TGTGCCAGCAGTTACTCCGTCGCGGGAGGGAAAAACATTCAGTACTTC.

This chain joins TRBV5-1 and TRBJ1-2, with 7 positions matching TRBD1. V shed 1 base and J 0 bases; nucleotides not matched to a gene: 6. Germline CDR1 SGHRS, CDR2 YFSETQ. This CDR3 is built from 16 residues. The CDR3 DNA sequence: TGCGCCAGCAGCTTGTCCGGGACAGTAGCTAACTATGGCTACACCTTC. It translates to CASSLSGTVANYGYTF. Looking up the rest from reference TRBV5-1 and TRBJ1-2 gives the full variable domain: KAGVTQTPRYLIKTRGQQVTLSCSPISGHRSVSWYQQTPGQGLQFLFEYFSETQRNKGNFPGRFSGRQFSNSRSEMNVSTLELGDSALYLCASSLSGTVANYGYTFGSGTRLTVV.

This clone showed up just once. V is TRBV30 and J is TRBJ2-3; the match to TRBD2 covers 15 bases. The CDR3 has 15 residues. V was pared by 3 bases and J by 4 bases, with 2 bases of the junction left unmatched. Germline V CDR1 and CDR2: GTSNPN, SVGIG (reference sequence). The CDR3 DNA is TGTGCCTGGAGCGGGACTAGCGGGGGGTCAGATACGCAGTATTTT. Protein product: CAWSGTSGGSDTQYF.

The gene calls are TRBV5-1 and TRBJ2-1, with 11 nucleotides matching TRBD1. The V segment lost 0 bases and the J segment 7 bases; nucleotides outside the gene matches: 9. The CDR3 totals 17 residues. Germline values: CDR1 SGHRS, CDR2 YFSETQ. CDR3 amino acids: CASSLALRTGGGNEQFF. DNA for the CDR3: TGCGCCAGCAGCTTGGCCCTCCGGACAGGGGGCGGGAATGAGCAGTTCTTC.

V and J are TRBV5-6 and TRBJ1-4; 8 bases align to TRBD1. This CDR3 has 14 amino acids. V shed 6 bases, J shed 7 bases, and the junction held 8 bases outside the gene matches. Germline V gene data show CDR1 as SGHDT and CDR2 as YYEEEE. The CDR3 protein is CASTSDREVEKLFF. CDR3 nucleotides: TGTGCCAGCACCTCGGACAGGGAAGTTGAAAAACTGTTTTTT.